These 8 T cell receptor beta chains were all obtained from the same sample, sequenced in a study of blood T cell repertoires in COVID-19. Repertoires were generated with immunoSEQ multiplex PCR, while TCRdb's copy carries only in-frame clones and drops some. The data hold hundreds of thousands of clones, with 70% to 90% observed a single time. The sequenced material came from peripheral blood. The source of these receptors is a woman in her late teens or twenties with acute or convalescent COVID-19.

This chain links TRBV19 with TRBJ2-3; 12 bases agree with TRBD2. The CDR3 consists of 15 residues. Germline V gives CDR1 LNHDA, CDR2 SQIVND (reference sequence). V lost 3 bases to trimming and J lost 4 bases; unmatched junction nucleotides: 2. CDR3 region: CASSIPSGGADTQYF. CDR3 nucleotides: TGTGCCAGTAGTATCCCTAGCGGGGGGGCAGATACGCAGTATTTT. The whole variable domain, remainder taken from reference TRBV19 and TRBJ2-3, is DGGITQSPKYLFRKEGQNVTLSCEQNLNHDAMYWYRQDPGQGLRLIYYSQIVNDFQKGDIAEGYSVSREKKESFPLTVTSAQKNPTAFYLCASSIPSGGADTQYFGPGTRLTVL.

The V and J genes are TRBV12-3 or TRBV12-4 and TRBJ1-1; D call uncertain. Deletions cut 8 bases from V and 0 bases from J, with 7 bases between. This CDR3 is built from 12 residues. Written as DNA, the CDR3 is TGTGCCAGCGGCACGCTGAACACTGAAGCTTTCTTT. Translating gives CASGTLNTEAFF.

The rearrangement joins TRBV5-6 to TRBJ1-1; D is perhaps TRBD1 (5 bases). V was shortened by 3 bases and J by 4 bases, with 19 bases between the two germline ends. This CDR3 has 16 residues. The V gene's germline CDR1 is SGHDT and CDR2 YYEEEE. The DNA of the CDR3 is TGTGCCAGCAGCTCTCGACTACCGGGGGGGAGCACTGAAGCTTTCTTT. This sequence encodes CASSSRLPGGSTEAFF.

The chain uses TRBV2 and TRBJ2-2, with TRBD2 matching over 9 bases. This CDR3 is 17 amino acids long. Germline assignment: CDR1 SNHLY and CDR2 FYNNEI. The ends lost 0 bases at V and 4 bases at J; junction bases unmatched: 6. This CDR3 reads CASSEAGWRGGTGELFF. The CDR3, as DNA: TGTGCCAGCAGTGAAGCCGGTTGGCGGGGGGGCACCGGGGAGCTGTTTTTT.

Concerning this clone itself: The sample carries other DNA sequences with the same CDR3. The CDR3 DNA follows: TGTGCCAGCAGTTACTCGACGGGAGGCTACGAGCAGTACTTC. As protein: CASSYSTGGYEQYF. This chain links TRBV6-2 or TRBV6-3 with TRBJ2-7; 7 bases match TRBD2. The germline V gene has CDR1 MNHEY and CDR2 SVGEGT. The CDR3 totals 14 residues. Unmatched junction bases numbered 2, after V lost 0 bases and J lost 3 bases.

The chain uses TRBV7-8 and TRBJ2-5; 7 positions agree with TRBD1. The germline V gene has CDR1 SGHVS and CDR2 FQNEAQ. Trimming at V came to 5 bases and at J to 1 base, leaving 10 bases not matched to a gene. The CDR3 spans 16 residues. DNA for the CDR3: TGTGCCAGCAGCCCTAACCGACAGGGCCGCCAAGAGACCCAGTACTTC. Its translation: CASSPNRQGRQETQYF.

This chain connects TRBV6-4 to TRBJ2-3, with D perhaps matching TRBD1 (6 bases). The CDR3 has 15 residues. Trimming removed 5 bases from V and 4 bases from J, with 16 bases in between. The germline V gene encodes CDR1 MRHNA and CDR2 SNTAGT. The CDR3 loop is CASSSTGLGADTQYF. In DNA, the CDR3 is TGTGCCAGCAGTTCAACAGGGCTAGGGGCAGATACGCAGTATTTT.

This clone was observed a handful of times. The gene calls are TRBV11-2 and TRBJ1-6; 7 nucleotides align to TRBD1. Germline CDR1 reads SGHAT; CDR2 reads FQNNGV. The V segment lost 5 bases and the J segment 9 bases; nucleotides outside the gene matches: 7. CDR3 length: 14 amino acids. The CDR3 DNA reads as TGTGCCAGCAGCCCCAGGGGGTTGGCTTCACCCCTCCACTTT. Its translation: CASSPRGLASPLHF.